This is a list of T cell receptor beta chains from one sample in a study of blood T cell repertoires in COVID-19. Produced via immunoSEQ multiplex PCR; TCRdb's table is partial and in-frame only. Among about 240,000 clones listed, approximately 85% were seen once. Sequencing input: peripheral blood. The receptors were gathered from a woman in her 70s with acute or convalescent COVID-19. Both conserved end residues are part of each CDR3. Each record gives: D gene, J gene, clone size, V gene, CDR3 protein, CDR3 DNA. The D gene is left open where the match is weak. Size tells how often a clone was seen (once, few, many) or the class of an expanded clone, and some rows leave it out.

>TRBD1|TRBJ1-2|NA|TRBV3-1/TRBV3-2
CAAAGRGGSPPGYTF
TGTGCAGCCGCCGGGAGAGGGGGCTCCCCCCCTGGCTACACCTTC
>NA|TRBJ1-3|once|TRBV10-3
CATWWAGNGNTIYF
TGTGCCACATGGTGGGCAGGGAATGGAAACACCATATATTTT
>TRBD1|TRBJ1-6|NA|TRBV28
CASSPGQGAGNSPLHF
TGTGCCAGCAGTCCAGGACAGGGGGCGGGGAATTCACCCCTCCACTTT
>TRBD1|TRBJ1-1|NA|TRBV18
CASSPRQGAATEAFF
TGTGCCAGCTCACCTAGACAGGGGGCGGCCACTGAAGCTTTCTTT
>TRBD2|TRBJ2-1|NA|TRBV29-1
CSVEVRGSYNEQFF
TGCAGCGTTGAAGTGCGGGGGAGTTACAATGAGCAGTTCTTC
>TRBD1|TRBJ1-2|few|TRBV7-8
CASSLGGQGYGYTF
TGTGCCAGCAGCCTAGGGGGACAGGGATACGGCTACACCTTC
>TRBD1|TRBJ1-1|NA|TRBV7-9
CASSLAGQGAFF
TGTGCCAGCAGCTTAGCGGGACAGGGAGCTTTCTTT
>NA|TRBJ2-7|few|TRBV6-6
CASSRRLDSLSYDKQYF
TGTGCCAGCAGTCGCAGACTTGATTCCCTATCCTACGATAAGCAGTACTTC
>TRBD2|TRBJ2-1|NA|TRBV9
CASSVGASGSYNEQFF
TGTGCCAGCAGCGTAGGTGCTAGCGGTTCGTACAATGAGCAGTTCTTC
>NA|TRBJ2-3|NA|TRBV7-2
CASSLAGVPTDTQYF
TGTGCCAGCAGCTTAGCGGGAGTTCCCACAGATACGCAGTATTTT
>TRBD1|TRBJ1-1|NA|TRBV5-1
CASSLLAGGGTEAFF
TGCGCCAGCAGCTTGTTAGCAGGGGGCGGCACTGAAGCTTTCTTT
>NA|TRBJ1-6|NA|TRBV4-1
CASSQDRSNSPLHF
TGCGCCAGCAGCCAAGATCGGAGTAATTCACCCCTCCACTTT
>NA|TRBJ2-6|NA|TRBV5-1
CASSLAGSGANVLTF
TGCGCCAGCAGCTTGGCCGGGTCTGGGGCCAACGTCCTGACTTTC
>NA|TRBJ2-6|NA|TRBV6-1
CASSEHGFPGANVLTF
TGTGCCAGCAGTGAGCACGGGTTCCCTGGGGCCAACGTCCTGACTTTC
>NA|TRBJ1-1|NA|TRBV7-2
CASSFIRGGEAFF
TGTGCCAGCAGCTTTATCAGGGGTGGCGAAGCTTTCTTT
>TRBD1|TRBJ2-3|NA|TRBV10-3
CAISLMTGMTDTQYF
TGTGCCATCAGCTTAATGACAGGGATGACAGATACGCAGTATTTT
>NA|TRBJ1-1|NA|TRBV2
CASTQGSNTEAFF
TGTGCCAGCACCCAGGGCTCGAACACTGAAGCTTTCTTT
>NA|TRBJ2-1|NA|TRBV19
CASSDIDWYNEQFF
TGTGCCAGTAGTGATATCGACTGGTACAATGAGCAGTTCTTC
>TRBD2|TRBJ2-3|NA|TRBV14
CASSQQLAGTDTQYF
TGTGCCAGCAGCCAGCAACTAGCGGGCACAGATACGCAGTATTTT
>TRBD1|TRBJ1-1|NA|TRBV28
CASSSAGGGDTEAFF
TGTGCCAGCAGTTCGGCAGGGGGCGGGGACACTGAAGCTTTCTTT
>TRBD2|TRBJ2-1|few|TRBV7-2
CASRYDSSGVDNEQFF
TGTGCCAGCAGGTACGACTCCAGCGGGGTAGACAATGAGCAGTTCTTC
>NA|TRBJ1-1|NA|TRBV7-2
CASSPQSGTEAFF
TGTGCCAGCAGCCCCCAGAGCGGTACTGAAGCTTTCTTT
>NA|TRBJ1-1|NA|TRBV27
CASSLVGQNEAFF
TGTGCCAGCAGTTTAGTTGGACAAAATGAAGCTTTCTTT
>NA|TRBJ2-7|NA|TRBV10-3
CAISPRDILYEQYF
TGTGCCATCAGTCCCCGGGACATCCTTTACGAGCAGTACTTC
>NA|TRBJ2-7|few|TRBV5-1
CASSSRAAHRDEQYF
TGCGCCAGCAGCTCCCGGGCAGCGCACAGGGACGAGCAGTACTTC
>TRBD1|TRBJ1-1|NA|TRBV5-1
CASSPRDRGKGTEAFF
TGCGCCAGCAGCCCTAGGGACAGGGGCAAAGGCACTGAAGCTTTCTTT
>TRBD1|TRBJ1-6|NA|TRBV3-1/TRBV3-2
CASSLRGQGSGNSPLHF
TGTGCCAGCAGCCTCCGGGGACAGGGGTCCGGAAACTCACCCCTCCACTTT
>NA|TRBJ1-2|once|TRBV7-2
CASSLGGPRVF
TGTGCCAGCAGCTTAGGAGGGCCCCGGGTATTC
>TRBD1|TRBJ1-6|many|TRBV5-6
CASSLRQGNGSPLHF
TGTGCCAGCAGCTTGCGACAGGGGAATGGTTCACCCCTCCACTTT
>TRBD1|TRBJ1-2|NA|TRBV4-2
CASSQAMGQLTHYGYTF
TGTGCCAGCAGCCAAGCAATGGGACAGCTTACGCACTATGGCTACACCTTC
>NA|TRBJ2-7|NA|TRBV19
CASSARAGSEQYF
TGTGCCAGTAGCGCGAGAGCGGGCTCCGAGCAGTACTTC
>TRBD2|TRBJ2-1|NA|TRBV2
CASSELGGGVGEQFF
TGTGCCAGCAGTGAACTTGGCGGGGGGGTCGGTGAGCAGTTCTTC
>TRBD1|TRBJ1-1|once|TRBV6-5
CASSHTGGGTEAFF
TGTGCCAGCAGCCACACAGGGGGAGGAACTGAAGCTTTCTTT
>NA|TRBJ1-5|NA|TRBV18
CASSPGQPLVAQHF
TGTGCCAGCTCACCTGGACAGCCCCTGGTGGCCCAGCATTTT
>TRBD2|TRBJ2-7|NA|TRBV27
CASHPGGSSYEQYF
TGTGCCAGCCATCCCGGGGGGAGCTCCTACGAGCAGTACTTC
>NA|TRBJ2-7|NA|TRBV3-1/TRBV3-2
CASSQNPGREQYF
TGTGCCAGCAGCCAAAACCCAGGGCGCGAGCAGTACTTC
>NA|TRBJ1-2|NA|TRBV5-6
CASSSPQYGYTF
TGTGCCAGCAGCTCTCCACAGTATGGCTACACCTTC
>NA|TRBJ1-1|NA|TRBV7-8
CASSLEQNTEAFF
TGTGCCAGCAGCTTAGAGCAGAACACTGAAGCTTTCTTT
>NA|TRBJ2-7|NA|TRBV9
CASSVGPLSEQYF
TGTGCCAGCAGCGTAGGTCCCCTCTCCGAGCAGTACTTC
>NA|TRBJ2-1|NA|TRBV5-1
CASSLRGMDNEQFF
TGCGCCAGCAGCTTGCGGGGGATGGACAATGAGCAGTTCTTC
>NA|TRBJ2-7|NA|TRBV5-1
CASSLAYEQYF
TGCGCCAGCAGCCTCGCCTACGAGCAGTACTTC
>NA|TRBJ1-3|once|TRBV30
CAWSSVLSGNTIYF
TGTGCCTGGAGCTCGGTTCTCTCTGGAAACACCATATATTTT
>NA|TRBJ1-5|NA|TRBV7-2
CASSGDSISNQPQHF
TGTGCCAGCAGCGGCGACAGTATTAGCAATCAGCCCCAGCATTTT
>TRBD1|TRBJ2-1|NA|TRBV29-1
CSAAGTGVRNEQFF
TGCAGCGCTGCCGGGACAGGGGTTAGAAATGAGCAGTTCTTC
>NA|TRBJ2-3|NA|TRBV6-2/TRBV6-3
CASSFGGPFKDTQYF
TGTGCCAGCAGTTTCGGGGGGCCGTTTAAAGATACGCAGTATTTT